This T cell receptor beta chain appears in the sequencing data of a study of cytomegalovirus exposure and HLA in healthy donors. This clone was seen only once. Its matching antigen is unknown. Study observations and caveats: More clonal expansion characterized HLA-associated TCR beta chains than equally common others in a later analysis. Researchers catalogued under 200 TCR beta chains as cytomegalovirus-associated. TCR beta sequences reportedly predicted the HLA-A and HLA-B alleles of most subjects accurately. Immune exposure data for these donors was limited to CMV serostatus.

The PCR made use of 60 Vbeta and 13 Jbeta primers. TCRdb keeps only in-frame clones here, not all; method: immunoSEQ multiplex PCR. The table shows fewer than 150,000 clones, with 78% occurring only once. Sequenced sample: PBMCs. The sequence came from a middle-aged woman in good health and CMV-seropositive.

The CDR3 coding sequence is TGTGCCAGCACTTCGTCTAGCGTCACCGGGGAGCTGTTTTTT. This sequence encodes CASTSSSVTGELFF. J is TRBJ2-2 and V is TRBV7-2; D might be TRBD2 (6 bases). The CDR3 is 14 amino acids. CDR1 is SGHTA, CDR2 FQGNSA, per germline. Trimming removed 7 bases from V and 4 bases from J, with 13 bases in between.